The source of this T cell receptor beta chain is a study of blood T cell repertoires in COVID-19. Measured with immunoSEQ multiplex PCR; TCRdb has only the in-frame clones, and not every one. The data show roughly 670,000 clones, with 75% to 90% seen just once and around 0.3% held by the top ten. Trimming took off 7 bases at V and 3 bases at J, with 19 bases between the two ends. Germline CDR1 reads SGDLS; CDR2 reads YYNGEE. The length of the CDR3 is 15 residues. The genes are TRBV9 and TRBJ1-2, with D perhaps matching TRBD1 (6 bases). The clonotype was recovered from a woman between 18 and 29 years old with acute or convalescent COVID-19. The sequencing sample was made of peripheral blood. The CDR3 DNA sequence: TGTGCCAGCCGGGAGGGTAAGGGGGTGGACTATGGCTACACCTTC. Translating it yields CASREGKGVDYGYTF.